The following is a T cell receptor beta chain sequence with its context. It was RNA transcripts that yielded the amplified TCR beta CDR3 regions. In the first-round RT-PCR of the TCR CDR3, the HTBI primer set was used. TCRdb re-called the multiplex PCR reads with MiXCR, one entry per CDR3 protein. The sample lists 200,000 to 250,000 distinct CDR3 sequences, 15% to 20% occurring once. This specimen belongs to a study of T cells in Graves' hyperthyroidism and ophthalmopathy. Germline values: CDR1 SGHTA, CDR2 FQGTGA. This CDR3 is built from 16 residues. V trimming: 5 bases; J trimming: 4 bases; junction bases outside the gene matches: 5.

The sequenced sample consisted of blood. The TCR comes from a man aged 35 to 55 with Graves' hyperthyroidism. The chain couples TRBV7-3 to TRBJ2-3; 14 nucleotides align to TRBD2. The CDR3 loop is CASSRLAGGPADTQYF. The CDR3 DNA follows: TGTGCCAGCAGCCGACTAGCGGGGGGGCCGGCAGATACGCAGTATTTT.